This T cell receptor beta chain was sequenced for a study of PD-L1 blockade in urothelial cancer. For the study at large: Every 3 weeks, patients received intravenous atezolizumab 1,200 mg, beginning 2014. Patients' prior chemotherapy regimens numbered 0 to 3.

V trimming: 0 bases; J trimming: 4 bases; junction bases outside the gene matches: 8. This CDR3 has 17 amino acids. CDR1 is PRHDT, CDR2 FYEKMQ, per germline (reference sequence). Each PCR had synthetic TCR analog templates added to it as a spike-in. Assay used: immunoSEQ multiplex PCR; TCRdb lists only in-frame clones, some missing. This table has 35,000 to 50,000 clones, about 80% appearing once. The chain is built from TRBV13 and TRBJ2-1; 8 nucleotides line up with TRBD2. This TCR came from a man between 65 and 85 years old with urothelial cancer. Here the sequenced sample was PBMCs, taken around atezolizumab (anti-PD-L1) treatment. CDR3 sequence reads: CASSLGELAGPYNEQFF. The CDR3 DNA is TGTGCCAGCAGCTTAGGGGAGTTAGCGGGACCGTACAATGAGCAGTTCTTC.